This T cell receptor (beta chain) is drawn from a study of blood T cell repertoires in COVID-19. Measured with immunoSEQ multiplex PCR; TCRdb has only the in-frame clones, and not every one. The data contain more than 350,000 clones, about 87% of them singletons. Seattle enrolled patients during active infection and tracked them longitudinally. After removal of 7 bases from V and 8 bases from J, the junction contained 7 bases not matched to a gene. The CDR3 sequence is 13 residues long. The clonotype comes from a woman aged 25-40 years with COVID-19, enrolled during active disease. The V and J genes are TRBV12-3 or TRBV12-4 and TRBJ1-2; 10 bases agree with TRBD1. The sample comprised peripheral blood. The DNA of the CDR3 is TGTGCCAGCACTGAGACAGGGGGCTGGGGCTACACCTTC. Protein: CASTETGGWGYTF.